One and the same sample provided the 11 T cell receptor beta chains below, sequenced in a study of T cell repertoires in cytomegalovirus infection. TCRdb ran MiXCR on the reads and lists one entry per CDR3 protein. The sample records 120,000 to 150,000 distinct CDR3 sequences, roughly 6% being singletons. The sample taken for sequencing was PBMCs. Receptor source: a human donor in good health (CMV status not recorded). Some clones in this sample may be carry-over from other donors' samples.

This clonotype was detected a few times. CDR3 DNA: TGTGCTAGTGGTTCGCCAAGCGGGGCTAGCACAGATACGCAGTATTTT. Amino acid sequence: CASGSPSGASTDTQYF. The chain employs TRBV12-5 and TRBJ2-3, with 7 bases fitting TRBD2. The germline gives CDR1 LGHNT, CDR2 FRNRAP. J was trimmed by 0 bases and V by 4 bases; bases with no gene match: 7. The length of the CDR3 is 16 residues.

This clonotype was detected only a few times. This chain connects TRBV29-1 to TRBJ1-1; 7 nucleotides agree with TRBD1. Looked up from germline, CDR1 is SQVTM and CDR2 is ANQGSEA. The CDR3 covers 14 residues. Trimming took 7 bases from V and 2 from J; bases not matched to a gene: 10. The CDR3: CSALGDRSNTEAFF. The CDR3 DNA sequence: TGCAGCGCCTTGGGGGACAGATCCAACACTGAAGCTTTCTTT.

The chain couples TRBV29-1 to TRBJ2-3; the match to TRBD2 covers 12 bases. Germline lookup yields CDR1 SQVTM and CDR2 ANQGSEA. The CDR3 consists of 15 residues. V was clipped by 5 bases and J by 2 bases; unmatched bases: 5. CDR3 sequence: CSVSGTSGFTDTQYF. CDR3 DNA sequence: TGCAGCGTTTCCGGGACTAGCGGGTTCACAGATACGCAGTATTTT.

The table lists this clonotype with many counts. The chain carries TRBV4-3 and TRBJ1-4; the D gene is possibly TRBD1 (6 bases). Germline V gene sequence: CDR1 LGHNA, CDR2 YSLEER. The length of the CDR3 is 15 residues. Trimming cost V 0 bases and J 7 bases, with 12 bases left between them. The DNA for the CDR3 is TGCGCCAGCAGCCAAGATCCAGGGGCGGTTGAAAAACTGTTTTTT. Protein sequence: CASSQDPGAVEKLFF.

This clonotype showed up just a few times. The rearrangement uses TRBV20-1 and TRBJ2-7, with a tentative D call TRBD1 (5 bases). Trimming took 3 bases from V and 3 from J, leaving 18 bases between them. CDR3 length: 15 residues. Per the germline V gene, CDR1 is DFQATT and CDR2 is SNEGSKA (reference sequence). The CDR3 DNA reads TGCAGTGCTAGGACCACGCAGGGTCTCATCTACGAGCAGTACTTC. It translates to CSARTTQGLIYEQYF.

This clonotype was observed a few times. The rearrangement joins TRBV12-3 or TRBV12-4 to TRBJ1-6; D remains unclear. The V end was cut by 9 bases, the J end by 3 bases, with 12 bases between. CDR3 length: 14 amino acids. CDR3 residues: CASTLSVYNSPLHF. The DNA for the CDR3 is TGTGCCAGTACCCTCTCGGTCTATAATTCACCCCTCCACTTT.

This clonotype was counted many times. V and J are TRBV2 and TRBJ2-5; D not resolved. CDR1 is SNHLY and CDR2 is FYNNEI in the germline V gene. The CDR3 runs 11 residues. Trimming took 7 bases from V and 5 from J, leaving 8 bases between them. CDR3 DNA sequence: TGTGCCAGCACCCCTGATGAGACCCAGTACTTC. It yields the protein CASTPDETQYF.

This clonotype was detected a few times. The chain combines TRBV20-1 with TRBJ2-7, with TRBD1 matching 8 bases. There are 12 residues in the CDR3. Germline V lookup: CDR1 DFQATT, CDR2 SNEGSKA (reference sequence). The V segment lost 4 bases and the J segment 6 bases; nucleotides outside the gene matches: 5. Written as DNA, the CDR3 is TGCAGTGCTACGCCGACAGGGGTCGAGCAGTACTTC. As protein: CSATPTGVEQYF.

This clonotype has at least ten counts. The rearrangement uses TRBV10-2 and TRBJ1-1, with D possibly matching TRBD1 (6 bases). The germline V and J ends were trimmed by 8 bases and 8 bases, with 9 bases remaining between them. The CDR3 contains 10 residues. Germline CDR1 is WSHSY and CDR2 is SAAADI. CDR3 nucleotides: TGCGCCAGCGTACAGGGAGAAGCTTTCTTT. The encoded protein is CASVQGEAFF.

The table lists this clonotype with a few counts. The chain employs TRBV6-2 or TRBV6-3 and TRBJ1-5, with unresolved D. This CDR3 comprises 13 residues. CDR1 is MNHEY and CDR2 is SVGEGT in the germline V gene. The V and J ends lost 5 bases and 8 bases respectively, with 13 bases between them. CDR3 in DNA: TGTGCCAGCAGTGAGGGCCCGATCAAGCCCCAGCATTTT. It yields the protein CASSEGPIKPQHF.

V is TRBV19 and J is TRBJ2-1; tentatively, D is TRBD2 (5 bases). Germline CDR1 LNHDA, CDR2 SQIVND (reference sequence). There are 14 residues in the CDR3. V lost 7 bases and J 0 bases, leaving 10 bases between the germline ends. CDR3: CASNPGSSYNEQFF. CDR3 nucleotide sequence: TGTGCCAGTAATCCGGGGAGCTCCTACAATGAGCAGTTCTTC. Together with reference TRBV19 and TRBJ2-1, the CDR3 gives the full variable domain: DGGITQSPKYLFRKEGQNVTLSCEQNLNHDAMYWYRQDPGQGLRLIYYSQIVNDFQKGDIAEGYSVSREKKESFPLTVTSAQKNPTAFYLCASNPGSSYNEQFFGPGTRLTVL.